This T cell receptor (beta chain) was obtained from a study of blood T cell repertoires in COVID-19. Produced via immunoSEQ multiplex PCR; TCRdb's table is partial and in-frame only. This repertoire shows 200,000 or so clones, 84% found once; its top ten account for approximately 10%. This clone turned up a few times. Sequencing was performed on peripheral blood. The receptor was isolated from a woman older than 75 with COVID-19, enrolled during active disease.

CDR3 residues: CASSLDGNQPQHF. The CDR3 nucleotides are TGTGCCAGCAGCTTAGACGGGAACCAGCCCCAGCATTTT. This chain links TRBV7-2 with TRBJ1-5; D remains ambiguous. The length of the CDR3 is 13 residues. V shed 1 base and J shed 7 bases, with 8 bases lying between them. Germline V gene sequence: CDR1 SGHTA, CDR2 FQGNSA.